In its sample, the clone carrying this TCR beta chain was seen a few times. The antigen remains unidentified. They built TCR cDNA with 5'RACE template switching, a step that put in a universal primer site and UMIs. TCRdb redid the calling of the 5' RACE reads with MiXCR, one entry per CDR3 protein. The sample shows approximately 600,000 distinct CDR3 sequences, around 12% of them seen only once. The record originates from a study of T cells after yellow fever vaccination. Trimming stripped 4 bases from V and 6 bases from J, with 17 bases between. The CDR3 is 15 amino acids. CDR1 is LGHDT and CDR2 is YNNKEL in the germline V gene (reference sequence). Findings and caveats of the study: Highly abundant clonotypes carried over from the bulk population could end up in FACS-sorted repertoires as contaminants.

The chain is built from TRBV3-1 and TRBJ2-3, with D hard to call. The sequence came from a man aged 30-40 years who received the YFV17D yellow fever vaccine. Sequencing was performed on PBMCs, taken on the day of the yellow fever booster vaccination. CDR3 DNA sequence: TGTGCCAGCAGCCCCCCGGACCCCAGTCCGGATACGCAGTATTTT. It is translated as CASSPPDPSPDTQYF.